Below, one TCR beta chain is given with its context. The antigen is not known. A much larger clone differs from this one at a single base, so this may be a read error. For the second PCR, which ran for about 6 to 12 cycles, a sample-barcoded 5' primer and a J-beta primer mix were used. Each TCR beta cDNA got a 12-nucleotide random molecular identifier. TCRdb re-analysed the 5' RACE reads in MiXCR, keeping a single row per CDR3 protein. The data contain approximately 810,000 distinct CDR3 sequences, under 30% of them singletons. This entry comes from a study of blood T cells in healthy people across ages. Across the study: About one barcoded beta molecule was captured per two T cells (by template switching). Findings and limits, study-wide: The study could not conclusively compare naive and antigen-experienced cells, given its unsorted PBMCs.

V dropped 4 bases and J dropped 5 bases, with 14 bases sitting between them. CDR1 and CDR2 from the germline V gene are SEHNR and FQNEAQ (reference sequence). The CDR3 has 14 amino acids. Per-sample yields of isolated PBMCs were at least 6.5 million. This rearrangement joins TRBV7-9 to TRBJ1-2; D is perhaps TRBD1 (6 bases). The sample comprised blood. The clonotype comes from a woman aged 80 or older in good health. In DNA, the CDR3 is TGTGCCAGCAGCTCAAACAGGGCTTGTTATGGCTACACCTTC. Protein product: CASSSNRACYGYTF.